Sequencing of this TCR beta chain was carried out in a study of Graves' ophthalmopathy and Graves' hyperthyroidism. Points from the study as a whole: Using a 13-signature model, the authors split ophthalmopathy from stable hyperthyroidism, with approximately 88% sensitivity and approximately 80% specificity. Among expanded thyroid clonotypes above 0.001 frequency, most also occurred in blood.

Deletions cut 5 bases from V and 1 base from J, with 12 bases between. CDR1 is SGDLS, CDR2 YYNGEE, per germline. This CDR3 has 14 amino acids. This clonotype was observed many times. The antigen is not known. Scientists amplified the TCR beta CDR3 regions from RNA transcripts. In the first round, RT-PCR was carried out with HTBI primers, and a multiplex PCR formed the second round. TCRdb re-called the multiplex PCR reads through MiXCR, storing one row per CDR3 protein. This table holds a few hundred thousand distinct CDR3 sequences, approximately 18% found once. In this cohort, patients with other autoimmune diseases, uncontrolled infections, pregnancy or lactation were excluded.

This TCR was sampled from an adult woman with stable Graves' hyperthyroidism. The rearrangement uses TRBV9 and TRBJ1-1; D is possibly TRBD1 (6 bases). The sequenced sample was peripheral blood. CDR3 in amino acids: CASRAEDRNTEAFF. In DNA form, the CDR3 reads TGTGCCAGCAGGGCCGAGGACAGGAACACTGAAGCTTTCTTT.